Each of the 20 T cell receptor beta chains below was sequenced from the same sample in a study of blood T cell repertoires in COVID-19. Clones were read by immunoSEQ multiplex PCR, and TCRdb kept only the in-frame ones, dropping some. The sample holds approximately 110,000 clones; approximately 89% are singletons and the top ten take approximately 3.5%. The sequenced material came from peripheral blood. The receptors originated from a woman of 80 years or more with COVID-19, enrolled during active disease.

The CDR3 nucleotides read TGCAGCGTTGATGTAGTGAACTACAATGAGCAGTTCTTC. Its protein is CSVDVVNYNEQFF. This rearrangement joins TRBV29-1 to TRBJ2-1; D is undetermined. The germline V gene has CDR1 SQVTM and CDR2 ANQGSEA. CDR3 length: 13 residues. The ends were cut back, 3 bases at V and 3 bases at J, with 9 bases in the middle.

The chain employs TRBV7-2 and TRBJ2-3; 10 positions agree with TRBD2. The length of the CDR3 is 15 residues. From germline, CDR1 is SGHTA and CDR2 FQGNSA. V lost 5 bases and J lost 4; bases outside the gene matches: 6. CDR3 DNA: TGTGCCAGCAGCCCTAGCGGGAGTGGGGCAGATACGCAGTATTTT. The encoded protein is CASSPSGSGADTQYF.

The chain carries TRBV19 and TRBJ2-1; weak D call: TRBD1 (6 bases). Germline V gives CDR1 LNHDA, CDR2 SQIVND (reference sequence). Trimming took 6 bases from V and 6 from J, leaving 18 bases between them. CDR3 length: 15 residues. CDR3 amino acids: CASRTKNTGINEQFF. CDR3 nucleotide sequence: TGTGCCAGTAGAACGAAAAATACAGGGATCAATGAGCAGTTCTTC. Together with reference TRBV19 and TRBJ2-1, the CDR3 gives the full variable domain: DGGITQSPKYLFRKEGQNVTLSCEQNLNHDAMYWYRQDPGQGLRLIYYSQIVNDFQKGDIAEGYSVSREKKESFPLTVTSAQKNPTAFYLCASRTKNTGINEQFFGPGTRLTVL.

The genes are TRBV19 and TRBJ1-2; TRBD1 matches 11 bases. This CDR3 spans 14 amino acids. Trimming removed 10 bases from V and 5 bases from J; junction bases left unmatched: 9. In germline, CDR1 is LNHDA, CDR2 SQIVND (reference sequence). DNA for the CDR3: TGTGCCACGGTTGGACAGGGGGCGCGTTATGGCTACACCTTC. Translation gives CATVGQGARYGYTF.

The DNA for the CDR3 is TGTGCCAGCAGCTTATTGAGGGGGGGCGGGAGATCCGAGCAGTACTTC. This translates into CASSLLRGGGRSEQYF. This rearrangement joins TRBV11-2 to TRBJ2-7; weak D call: TRBD2 (7 bases). V dropped 2 bases and J dropped 6 bases, with 20 bases sitting between them. This CDR3 spans 16 amino acids. Looked up from germline, CDR1 is SGHAT and CDR2 is FQNNGV.

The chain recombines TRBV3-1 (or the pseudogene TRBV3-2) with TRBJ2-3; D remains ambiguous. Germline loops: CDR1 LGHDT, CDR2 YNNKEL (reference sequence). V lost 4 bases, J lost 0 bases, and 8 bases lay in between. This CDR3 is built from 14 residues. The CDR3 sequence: CASSRMTSTDTQYF. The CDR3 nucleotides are TGTGCCAGCAGCCGGATGACTAGCACAGATACGCAGTATTTT.

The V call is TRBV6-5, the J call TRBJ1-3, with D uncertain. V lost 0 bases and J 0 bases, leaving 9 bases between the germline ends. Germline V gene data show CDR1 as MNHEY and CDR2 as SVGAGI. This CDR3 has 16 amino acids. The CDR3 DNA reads TGTGCCAGCAGTTACTCTCAAGCGAGCTCTGGAAACACCATATATTTT. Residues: CASSYSQASSGNTIYF.

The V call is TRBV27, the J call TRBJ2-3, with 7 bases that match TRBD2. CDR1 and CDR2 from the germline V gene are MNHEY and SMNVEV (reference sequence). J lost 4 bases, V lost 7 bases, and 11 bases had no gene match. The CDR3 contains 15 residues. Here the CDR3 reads CASTIWGGAADTQYF. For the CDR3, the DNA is TGTGCCAGCACCATTTGGGGGGGAGCGGCAGATACGCAGTATTTT.

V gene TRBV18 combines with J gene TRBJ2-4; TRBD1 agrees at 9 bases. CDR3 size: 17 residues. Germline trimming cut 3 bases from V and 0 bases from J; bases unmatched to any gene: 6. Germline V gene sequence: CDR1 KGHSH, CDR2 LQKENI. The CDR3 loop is CASSPNLDRGAKNIQYF. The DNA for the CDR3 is TGTGCCAGCTCACCCAATCTGGACAGGGGAGCCAAAAACATTCAGTACTTC.

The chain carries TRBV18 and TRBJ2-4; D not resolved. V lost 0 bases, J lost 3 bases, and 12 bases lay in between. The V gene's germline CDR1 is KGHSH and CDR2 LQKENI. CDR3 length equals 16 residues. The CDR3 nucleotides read TGTGCCAGCTCACCACCGGTGGAACGGAGCAAAAACATTCAGTACTTC. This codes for CASSPPVERSKNIQYF. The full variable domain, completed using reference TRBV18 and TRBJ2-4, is NAGVMQNPRHLVRRRGQEARLRCSPMKGHSHVYWYRQLPEEGLKFMVYLQKENIIDESGMPKERFSAEFPKEGPSILRIQQVVRGDSAAYFCASSPPVERSKNIQYFGAGTRLSVL.

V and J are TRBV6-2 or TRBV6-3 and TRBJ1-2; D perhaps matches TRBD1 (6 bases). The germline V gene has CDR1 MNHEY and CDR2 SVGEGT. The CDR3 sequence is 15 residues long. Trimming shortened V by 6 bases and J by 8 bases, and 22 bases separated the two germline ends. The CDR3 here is CASSPVKTGHFGYTF. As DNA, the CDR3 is TGTGCCAGCAGCCCCGTGAAGACAGGCCATTTCGGCTACACCTTC.

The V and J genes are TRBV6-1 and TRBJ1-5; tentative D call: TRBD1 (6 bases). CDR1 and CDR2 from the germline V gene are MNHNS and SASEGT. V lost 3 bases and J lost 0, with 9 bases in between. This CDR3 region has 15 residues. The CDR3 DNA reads TGTGCCAGCAGTGAGGACAGCCGTAGCAATCAGCCCCAGCATTTT. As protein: CASSEDSRSNQPQHF.

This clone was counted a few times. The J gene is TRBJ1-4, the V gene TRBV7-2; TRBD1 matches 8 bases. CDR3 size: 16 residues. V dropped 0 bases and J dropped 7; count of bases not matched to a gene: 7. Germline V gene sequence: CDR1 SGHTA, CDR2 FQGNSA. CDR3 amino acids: CASSLALGGQVEKLFF. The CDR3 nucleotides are TGTGCCAGCAGCTTAGCGCTCGGGGGACAGGTTGAAAAACTGTTTTTT.

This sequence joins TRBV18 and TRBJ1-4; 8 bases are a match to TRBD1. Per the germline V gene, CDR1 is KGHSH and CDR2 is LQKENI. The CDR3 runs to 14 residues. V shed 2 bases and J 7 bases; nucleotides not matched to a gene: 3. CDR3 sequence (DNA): TGTGCCAGCTCACCATCAGGGGGCCCTGAAAAACTGTTTTTT. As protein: CASSPSGGPEKLFF.

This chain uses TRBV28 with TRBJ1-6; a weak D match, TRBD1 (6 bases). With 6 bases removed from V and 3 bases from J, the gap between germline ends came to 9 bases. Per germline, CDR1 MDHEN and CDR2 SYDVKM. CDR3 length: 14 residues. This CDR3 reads CASRTTGYNSPLHF. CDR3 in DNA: TGTGCCAGCAGGACGACAGGCTATAATTCACCCCTCCACTTT. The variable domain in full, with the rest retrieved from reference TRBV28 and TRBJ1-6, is DVKVTQSSRYLVKRTGEKVFLECVQDMDHENMFWYRQDPGLGLRLIYFSYDVKMKEKGDIPEGYSVSREKKERFSLILESASTNQTSMYLCASRTTGYNSPLHFGNGTRLTVT.

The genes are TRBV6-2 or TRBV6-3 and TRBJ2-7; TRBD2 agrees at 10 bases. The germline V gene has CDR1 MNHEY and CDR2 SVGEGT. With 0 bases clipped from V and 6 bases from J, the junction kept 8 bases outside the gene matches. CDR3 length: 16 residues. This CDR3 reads CASSYSWLAGAVEQYF. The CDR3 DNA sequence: TGTGCCAGCAGTTACTCGTGGCTAGCGGGAGCCGTCGAGCAGTACTTC.

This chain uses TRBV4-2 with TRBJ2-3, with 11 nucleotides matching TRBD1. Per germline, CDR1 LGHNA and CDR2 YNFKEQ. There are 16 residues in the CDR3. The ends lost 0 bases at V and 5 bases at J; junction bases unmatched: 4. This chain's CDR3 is CASSQERGQGGDTQYF. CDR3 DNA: TGTGCCAGCAGCCAAGAAAGGGGACAGGGGGGAGATACGCAGTATTTT.

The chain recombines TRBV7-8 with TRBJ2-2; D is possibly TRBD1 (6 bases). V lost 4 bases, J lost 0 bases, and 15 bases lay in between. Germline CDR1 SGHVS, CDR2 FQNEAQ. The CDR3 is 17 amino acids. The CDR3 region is CASSYPRGSANTGELFF. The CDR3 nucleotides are TGTGCCAGCAGCTACCCCAGGGGAAGTGCGAACACCGGGGAGCTGTTTTTT.

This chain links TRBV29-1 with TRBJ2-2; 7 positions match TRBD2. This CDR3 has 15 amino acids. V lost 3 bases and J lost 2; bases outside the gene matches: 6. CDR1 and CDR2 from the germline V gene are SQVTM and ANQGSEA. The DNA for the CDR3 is TGCAGCGTTGAGGGCGGGAGCGGAAACACCGGGGAGCTGTTTTTT. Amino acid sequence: CSVEGGSGNTGELFF.

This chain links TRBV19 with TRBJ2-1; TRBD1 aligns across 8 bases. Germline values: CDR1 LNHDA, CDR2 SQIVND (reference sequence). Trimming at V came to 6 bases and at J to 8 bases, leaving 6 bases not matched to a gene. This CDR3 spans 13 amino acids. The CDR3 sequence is CASRDRVVDEQFF. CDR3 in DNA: TGTGCCAGTAGGGACAGGGTTGTCGATGAGCAGTTCTTC.